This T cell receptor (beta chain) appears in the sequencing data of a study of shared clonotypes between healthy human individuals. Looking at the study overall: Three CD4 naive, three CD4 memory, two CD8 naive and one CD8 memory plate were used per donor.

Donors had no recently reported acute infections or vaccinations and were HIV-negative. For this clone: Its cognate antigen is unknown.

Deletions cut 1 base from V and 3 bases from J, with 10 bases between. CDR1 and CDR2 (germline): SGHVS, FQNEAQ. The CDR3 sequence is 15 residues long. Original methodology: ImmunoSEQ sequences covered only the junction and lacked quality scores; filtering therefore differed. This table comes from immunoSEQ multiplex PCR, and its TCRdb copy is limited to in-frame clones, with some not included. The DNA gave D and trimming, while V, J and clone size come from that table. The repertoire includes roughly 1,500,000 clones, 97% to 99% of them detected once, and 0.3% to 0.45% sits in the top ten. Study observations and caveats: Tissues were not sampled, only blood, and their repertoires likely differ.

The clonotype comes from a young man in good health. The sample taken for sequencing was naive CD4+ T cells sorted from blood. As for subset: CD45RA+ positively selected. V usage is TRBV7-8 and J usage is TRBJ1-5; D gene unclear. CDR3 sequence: CASSLGWVSNQPQHF. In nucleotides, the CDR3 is TGTGCCAGCAGCTTAGGGTGGGTCTCCAATCAGCCCCAGCATTTT.